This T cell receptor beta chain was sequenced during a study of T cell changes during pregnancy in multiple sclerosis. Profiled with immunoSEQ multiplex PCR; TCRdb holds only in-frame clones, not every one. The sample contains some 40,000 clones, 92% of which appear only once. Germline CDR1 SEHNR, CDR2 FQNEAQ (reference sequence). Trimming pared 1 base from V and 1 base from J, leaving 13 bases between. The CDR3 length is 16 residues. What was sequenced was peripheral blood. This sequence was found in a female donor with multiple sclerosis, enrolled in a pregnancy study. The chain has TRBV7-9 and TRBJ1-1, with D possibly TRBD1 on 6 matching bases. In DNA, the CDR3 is TGTGCCAGCAGCTTAGGCAAAGGGGGAACGAACACTGAAGCTTTCTTT. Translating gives CASSLGKGGTNTEAFF. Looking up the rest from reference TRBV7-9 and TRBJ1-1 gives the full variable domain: DTGVSQNPRHKITKRGQNVTFRCDPISEHNRLYWYRQTLGQGPEFLTYFQNEAQLEKSRLLSDRFSAERPKGSFSTLEIQRTEQGDSAMYLCASSLGKGGTNTEAFFGQGTRLTVV.